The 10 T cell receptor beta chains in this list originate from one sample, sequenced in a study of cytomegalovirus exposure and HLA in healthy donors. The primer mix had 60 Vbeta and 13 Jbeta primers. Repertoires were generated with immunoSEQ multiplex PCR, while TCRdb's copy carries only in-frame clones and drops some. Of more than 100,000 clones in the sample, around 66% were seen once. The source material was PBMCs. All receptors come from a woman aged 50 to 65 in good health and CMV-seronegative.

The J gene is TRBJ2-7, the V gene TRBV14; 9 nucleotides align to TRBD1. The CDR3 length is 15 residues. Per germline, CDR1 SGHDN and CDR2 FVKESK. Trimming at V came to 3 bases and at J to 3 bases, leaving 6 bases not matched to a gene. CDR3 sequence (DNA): TGTGCCAGCAGCCACACAGGGGGCTTGGTCTACGAGCAGTACTTC. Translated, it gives CASSHTGGLVYEQYF.

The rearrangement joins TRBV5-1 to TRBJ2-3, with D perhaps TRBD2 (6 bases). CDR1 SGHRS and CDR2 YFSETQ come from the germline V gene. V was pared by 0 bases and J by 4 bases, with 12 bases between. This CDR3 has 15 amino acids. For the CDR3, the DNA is TGCGCCAGCAGCTTGGGGTGGGGGGACTCAGATACGCAGTATTTT. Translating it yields CASSLGWGDSDTQYF.

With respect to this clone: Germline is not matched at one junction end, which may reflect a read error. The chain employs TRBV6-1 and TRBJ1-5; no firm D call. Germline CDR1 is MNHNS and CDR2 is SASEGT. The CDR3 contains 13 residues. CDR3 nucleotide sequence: TGTGCCGGCAGCCTCAGGAACAATCAGCCCCAGCATTTT. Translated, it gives CAGSLRNNQPQHF.

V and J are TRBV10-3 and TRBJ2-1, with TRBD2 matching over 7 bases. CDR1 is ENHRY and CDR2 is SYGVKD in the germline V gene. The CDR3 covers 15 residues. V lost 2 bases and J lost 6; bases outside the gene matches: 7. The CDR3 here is CAISEGGSSSNEQFF. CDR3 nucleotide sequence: TGTGCCATCAGTGAGGGCGGGAGCAGTAGCAATGAGCAGTTCTTC.

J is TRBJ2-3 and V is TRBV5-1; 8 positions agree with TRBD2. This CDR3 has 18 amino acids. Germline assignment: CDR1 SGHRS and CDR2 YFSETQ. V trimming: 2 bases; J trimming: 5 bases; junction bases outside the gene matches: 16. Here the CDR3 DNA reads TGCGCCAGCAGCTTCTGGGGTGCGGGGGGCTCAGCCGGAGATACGCAGTATTTT. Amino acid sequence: CASSFWGAGGSAGDTQYF. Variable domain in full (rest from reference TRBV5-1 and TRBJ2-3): KAGVTQTPRYLIKTRGQQVTLSCSPISGHRSVSWYQQTPGQGLQFLFEYFSETQRNKGNFPGRFSGRQFSNSRSEMNVSTLELGDSALYLCASSFWGAGGSAGDTQYFGPGTRLTVL.

The CDR3 loop reads CASRPSVAGVQTGELFF. CDR3 coding DNA: TGTGCCAGCAGACCCTCGGTAGCGGGAGTACAGACCGGGGAGCTGTTTTTT. J is TRBJ2-2 and V is TRBV5-4, with TRBD2 matching 9 bases. The ends lost 5 bases at V and 5 bases at J; junction bases unmatched: 13. Germline V gene sequence: CDR1 SGHNT, CDR2 YYREEE (reference sequence). The CDR3 covers 17 residues.

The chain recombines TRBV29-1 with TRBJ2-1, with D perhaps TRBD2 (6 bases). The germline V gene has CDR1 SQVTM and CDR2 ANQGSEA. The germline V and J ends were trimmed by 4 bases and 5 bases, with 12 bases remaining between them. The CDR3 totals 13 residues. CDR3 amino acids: CSVVGGTDNEQFF. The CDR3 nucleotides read TGCAGCGTTGTAGGCGGGACGGACAATGAGCAGTTCTTC.

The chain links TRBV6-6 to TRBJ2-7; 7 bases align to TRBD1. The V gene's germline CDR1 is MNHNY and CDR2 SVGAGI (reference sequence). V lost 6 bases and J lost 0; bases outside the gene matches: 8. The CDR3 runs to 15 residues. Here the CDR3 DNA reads TGTGCCAGCAGCGCAGGGGGTACCAGCTCCTACGAGCAGTACTTC. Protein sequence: CASSAGGTSSYEQYF.

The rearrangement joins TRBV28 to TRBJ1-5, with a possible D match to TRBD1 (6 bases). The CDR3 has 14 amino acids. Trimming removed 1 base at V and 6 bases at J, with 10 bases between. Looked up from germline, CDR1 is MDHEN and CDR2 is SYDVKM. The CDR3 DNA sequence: TGTGCCAGCAGTTTATCACAGGGAAGTCAGCCCCAGCATTTT. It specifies CASSLSQGSQPQHF.

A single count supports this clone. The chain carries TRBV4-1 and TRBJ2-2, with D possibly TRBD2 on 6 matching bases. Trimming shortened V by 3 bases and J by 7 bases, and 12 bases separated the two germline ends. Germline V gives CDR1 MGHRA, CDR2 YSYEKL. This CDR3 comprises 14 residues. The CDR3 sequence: CASSHGGVHGELFF. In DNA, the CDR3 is TGCGCCAGCAGCCACGGCGGGGTGCACGGGGAGCTGTTTTTT.